This TCR beta chain came from a study of CD8 T cells in Susac syndrome. With random hexamers, reverse transcription was performed on 0.5 to 1 ug of RNA. One entry per CDR3 protein, called by TCRdb with MiXCR from the immunoSEQ multiplex PCR reads. The sample has roughly 120,000 distinct CDR3 sequences, about 95% seen once. This CDR3 is built from 12 residues. Germline assignment: CDR1 MNHEY and CDR2 SVGEGT. The V and J ends lost 11 bases and 8 bases, in that order; junction bases with no gene match: 6. The TCR sequence derives from a human donor with multiple sclerosis. The sample consisted of CD4+ T cells from PBMCs. This chain joins TRBV6-2 or TRBV6-3 and TRBJ2-1; TRBD2 aligns across 10 bases. The chain's CDR3 is CAGAGGSHEQFF. The DNA for the CDR3 is TGTGCCGGAGCGGGGGGGAGCCATGAGCAGTTCTTC.